A single sample is the source of the 17 T cell receptor beta chains below, sequenced in a study of blood T cell repertoires in COVID-19 (dated by TCRdb to between 2020 and 2021). The library was built by means of the immunoSEQ multiplex PCR assay. TCRdb took this table from immuneACCESS and kept in-frame rearrangements with V and J called. Such tables lack part of the clones; where checked against another copy, unresolved V genes explain under half of the gap, and the rest is unexplained. This sample holds 240,000 or so clones; approximately 78% were observed only once. Jointly, the top ten make up about an eighth of the sample. Sequencing was done on a sample of peripheral blood. These receptors were obtained from a woman in her sixties or seventies with active or convalescent COVID-19.

This clone has a handful of counts. The V call is TRBV23-1, the J call TRBJ1-2; TRBD1 agrees at 8 bases. TRBV23-1 is an ORF for which the function is uncertain. The CDR3 totals 19 residues. V gave up 0 bases and J gave up 0 bases; unmatched junction bases: 12. The chain's CDR3 is CASSQSSVERDRSNYGYTF. The DNA of the CDR3 is TGCGCCAGCAGTCAATCGAGCGTGGAAAGGGACAGGTCTAACTATGGCTACACCTTC.

The V gene is TRBV19, the J gene TRBJ1-2; D remains unclear. Germline loops: CDR1 LNHDA, CDR2 SQIVND (reference sequence). The CDR3 has 14 residues. V gave up 4 bases and J gave up 4 bases, with 13 bases separating them. In nucleotides, the CDR3 is TGTGCCAGTAGTACCCAGAGGGATGCCTATGGCTACACCTTC. This codes for CASSTQRDAYGYTF.

The chain carries TRBV3-1 (or the pseudogene TRBV3-2) and TRBJ1-2; D uncertain. Trimming removed 1 base from V and 7 bases from J, with 22 bases in between. This CDR3 region has 17 residues. CDR1 and CDR2 from the germline V gene are LGHDT and YNNKEL (reference sequence). Written as DNA, the CDR3 is TGTGCCAGCAGCCAAGCCTTTCCTGGGCGGGAAAAGAGTGGCTACACCTTC. This translates into CASSQAFPGREKSGYTF.

The chain recombines TRBV6-5 with TRBJ1-1; 7 positions match TRBD1. With 6 bases clipped from V and 1 base from J, the junction kept 5 bases outside the gene matches. Germline V gives CDR1 MNHEY, CDR2 SVGAGI. The CDR3 is 14 residues long. CDR3 DNA: TGTGCCAGCAGATTACAGGGGCCGAACACTGAAGCTTTCTTT. It specifies CASRLQGPNTEAFF.

V and J are TRBV18 and TRBJ2-5; 12 bases fit TRBD2. The V and J ends lost 3 bases and 1 base, in that order; junction bases with no gene match: 9. The germline V gene encodes CDR1 KGHSH and CDR2 LQKENI. There are 18 residues in the CDR3. The chain's CDR3 is CASSPRVPSGGAQETQYF. CDR3 bases: TGTGCCAGCTCACCCCGAGTTCCTAGCGGGGGGGCCCAAGAGACCCAGTACTTC.

This chain joins TRBV4-3 and TRBJ2-5; D might be TRBD1 (6 bases). The CDR3 runs to 13 residues. Trimming left V 1 base short and J 5 bases short, with 8 bases between. Germline values: CDR1 LGHNA, CDR2 YSLEER. The CDR3 loop reads CASSQGTAETQYF. The CDR3 DNA reads as TGCGCCAGCAGCCAAGGGACAGCCGAGACCCAGTACTTC.

The chain carries TRBV11-2 and TRBJ2-7, with TRBD1 matching 11 bases. This CDR3 contains 16 residues. CDR1 is SGHAT and CDR2 is FQNNGV in the germline V gene. Trimming cost V 3 bases and J 3 bases; bases outside gene matches: 7. The CDR3 bases are TGTGCCAGCAGCTTCCGGGACAGGGGGAGGGGCTACGAGCAGTACTTC. Translating it yields CASSFRDRGRGYEQYF.

The J gene is TRBJ2-7, the V gene TRBV29-1; 10 bases align to TRBD1. CDR1 is SQVTM, CDR2 ANQGSEA, per germline. The CDR3 has 13 amino acids. V was pared by 6 bases and J by 3 bases, with 5 bases of the junction left unmatched. The CDR3 region is CSVTRDRGYEQYF. Here the CDR3 DNA reads TGCAGCGTGACCCGGGACAGGGGCTACGAGCAGTACTTC.

This clone has only one observation. The gene calls are TRBV10-2 and TRBJ2-7; the match to TRBD1 covers 11 bases. CDR3 length equals 14 residues. Germline V CDR1 and CDR2: WSHSY, SAAADI. The junction had 1 base not matched to a gene; V was cut back by 6 bases and J by 0 bases. The chain's CDR3 is CASRGTGGSYEQYF. The CDR3 bases are TGCGCCAGCAGGGGGACAGGGGGCTCCTACGAGCAGTACTTC.

This chain uses TRBV9 with TRBJ1-2; D ambiguous. Looked up from germline, CDR1 is SGDLS and CDR2 is YYNGEE. V dropped 0 bases and J dropped 0 bases, with 6 bases sitting between them. The CDR3 totals 14 residues. The CDR3 spells CASSVVGANYGYTF. The DNA of the CDR3 is TGTGCCAGCAGCGTAGTGGGAGCTAACTATGGCTACACCTTC.

The CDR3 here is CASWERGGGSDNSPLHF. CDR3 in DNA: TGTGCCAGTTGGGAAAGGGGAGGGGGGTCCGATAATTCACCCCTCCACTTT. V is TRBV19 and J is TRBJ1-6; D possibly corresponds to TRBD1 (6 bases). Germline V gene sequence: CDR1 LNHDA, CDR2 SQIVND (reference sequence). Trimming took 8 bases from V and 5 from J, leaving 22 bases between them. CDR3 length: 17 residues. Combining the CDR3 with reference TRBV19 and TRBJ1-6 gives the whole variable domain DGGITQSPKYLFRKEGQNVTLSCEQNLNHDAMYWYRQDPGQGLRLIYYSQIVNDFQKGDIAEGYSVSREKKESFPLTVTSAQKNPTAFYLCASWERGGGSDNSPLHFGNGTRLTVT.

About this clone: This CDR3 is also generated by other DNA sequences in the sample. The chain has TRBV2 and TRBJ1-2; 9 bases match TRBD1. This CDR3 has 15 residues. J gave up 4 bases and V 1 base, and 4 bases lay outside the gene matches. CDR1 and CDR2 from the germline V gene are SNHLY and FYNNEI. The CDR3 reads CASSEGGQGRYGYTF. CDR3 in DNA: TGTGCCAGCAGTGAAGGGGGACAGGGACGCTATGGCTACACCTTC.

With respect to this clone: At the DNA level, this CDR3 is encoded by other sequences in the same sample as well. The chain employs TRBV6-5 and TRBJ2-7; D gene unclear. Germline V gene lookup returns CDR1 MNHEY and CDR2 SVGAGI. This CDR3 region has 11 residues. V lost 2 bases and J 6 bases, leaving 5 bases between the germline ends. CDR3 DNA: TGTGCCAGCAGTTACGCAGGCGAGCAGTACTTC. Protein: CASSYAGEQYF.

The rearrangement uses TRBV9 and TRBJ2-2, with D possibly matching TRBD2 (6 bases). This CDR3 is 15 amino acids long. V lost 4 bases and J 3 bases, leaving 13 bases between the germline ends. Germline lookup yields CDR1 SGDLS and CDR2 YYNGEE. CDR3 in amino acids: CASSPGVRDTGELFF. CDR3 bases: TGTGCCAGCAGCCCGGGAGTCCGAGACACCGGGGAGCTGTTTTTT.

This clone was observed many times. CDR3: CAWSPPGGNQPQHF. The DNA for the CDR3 is TGTGCCTGGAGTCCTCCGGGAGGGAATCAGCCCCAGCATTTT. The genes are TRBV30 and TRBJ1-5; D is undetermined. This CDR3 spans 14 amino acids. Germline V gene data show CDR1 as GTSNPN and CDR2 as SVGIG (reference sequence). V was shortened by 2 bases and J by 4 bases, with 12 bases between the two germline ends.

This chain uses TRBV3-1 (or the pseudogene TRBV3-2) with TRBJ1-2; TRBD1 aligns across 7 bases. Germline V CDR1 and CDR2: LGHDT, YNNKEL (reference sequence). Trimming removed 3 bases from V and 5 bases from J; junction bases left unmatched: 6. This CDR3 is built from 14 residues. In DNA form, the CDR3 reads TGTGCCAGCAGCCAGACGACAGGGCGGTATGGCTACACCTTC. It encodes CASSQTTGRYGYTF.

The chain recombines TRBV6-5 with TRBJ1-2, with no clear D. V gave up 10 bases and J gave up 8 bases, with 14 bases separating them. CDR1 and CDR2 from the germline V gene are MNHEY and SVGAGI. The CDR3 is made up of 11 amino acids. For the CDR3, the DNA is TGTGCCACCCAACCGGTCCGAGGCTACACCTTC. This translates into CATQPVRGYTF.